This is a list of T cell receptor beta chains from one sample in a study of cytomegalovirus exposure and HLA in healthy donors. Clones were sequenced by immunoSEQ multiplex PCR, and TCRdb holds only the in-frame ones, with some missing. Its clone listing holds approximately 120,000 clones. The specimen was PBMCs. Receptors originate from a man aged 35-49 years in good health and CMV-seronegative. CDR3s include the opening cysteine and the closing phenylalanine or tryptophan. Fields, in order: D gene, V gene, J gene, CDR3 protein, CDR3 DNA. D genes are given only for firm matches.

TRBD2,TRBV7-9,TRBJ2-3,CASSRTSGDSDTQYF,TGTGCCAGCAGCCGGACTAGCGGGGACTCAGATACGCAGTATTTT
NA,TRBV15,TRBJ2-3,CATSPGLHTDTQYF,TGTGCCACCAGCCCAGGATTACACACAGATACGCAGTATTTT
NA,TRBV28,TRBJ2-7,CASSLWLASTVEQYF,TGTGCCAGCAGTTTATGGCTAGCGTCTACCGTGGAGCAGTACTTC
TRBD2,TRBV11-1,TRBJ2-2,CASSFSRLAGGNTGELFF,TGTGCCAGCAGCTTTTCCCGACTAGCGGGAGGGAACACCGGGGAGCTGTTTTTT
NA,TRBV19,TRBJ2-3,CASGAYSTDTQYF,TGTGCCAGTGGGGCATATAGCACAGATACGCAGTATTTT
TRBD2,TRBV27,TRBJ2-3,CASSLWIWASGSTDTQYF,TGTGCCAGCAGTTTATGGATTTGGGCTAGCGGGAGCACAGATACGCAGTATTTT
TRBD1,TRBV7-3,TRBJ1-4,CASSLNGDSNEKLFF,TGTGCCAGCAGCTTAAATGGGGACAGTAATGAAAAACTGTTTTTT
TRBD1,TRBV5-4,TRBJ1-1,CASSRPTGSPEAFF,TGTGCCAGCAGCAGACCGACAGGGAGCCCTGAAGCTTTCTTT
TRBD1,TRBV5-1,TRBJ1-4,CASSLVPGQGGLFF,TGCGCCAGCAGCTTAGTCCCGGGACAGGGGGGACTGTTTTTT
TRBD2,TRBV11-2,TRBJ2-2,CASITSGLNTGELFF,TGTGCCAGCATCACTAGCGGACTGAACACCGGGGAGCTGTTTTTT
NA,TRBV28,TRBJ1-1,CASTIGGVLWSEAFF,TGTGCCAGCACCATAGGGGGAGTTCTATGGTCTGAAGCTTTCTTT
TRBD2,TRBV5-1,TRBJ2-3,CASRLAGTDTQYF,TGCGCCAGCAGACTAGCGGGCACAGATACGCAGTATTTT
TRBD1,TRBV7-8,TRBJ2-7,CASSLGTLRWTGSNSYEQYF,TGTGCCAGCAGCTTAGGAACCTTAAGATGGACAGGATCCAACTCCTACGAGCAGTACTTC
NA,TRBV29-1,TRBJ2-5,CSVDRGSGETQYF,TGCAGCGTTGATCGAGGGTCGGGAGAGACCCAGTACTTC
NA,TRBV5-1,TRBJ1-3,CASSLGGPSGNTIYF,TGCGCCAGCAGCTTGGGCGGCCCCTCTGGAAACACCATATATTTT
NA,TRBV7-8,TRBJ1-5,CASSPTVMAQHF,TGTGCCAGCAGCCCGACAGTGATGGCCCAGCATTTT
NA,TRBV4-1,TRBJ1-1,CASSQPGRGRGTEAFF,TGCGCCAGCAGCCAACCTGGGAGGGGACGGGGCACTGAAGCTTTCTTT
TRBD2,TRBV7-9,TRBJ2-1,CASSLSASGSPKQFF,TGTGCCAGCAGCTTATCGGCTAGCGGTTCCCCCAAGCAGTTCTTC
TRBD2,TRBV30,TRBJ2-7,CAWSGGLVEQYF,TGTGCCTGGAGTGGGGGACTAGTTGAGCAGTACTTC
NA,TRBV10-3,TRBJ1-1,CAYRGSSTEAFF,TGTGCCTATAGGGGGAGTAGCACTGAAGCTTTCTTT
NA,TRBV10-3,TRBJ1-1,CAIRLGGSEAFF,TGTGCCATCAGGCTGGGTGGGAGTGAAGCTTTCTTT
NA,TRBV11-3,TRBJ2-2,CASSRRGTGELFF,TGTGCCAGCAGCCGCAGGGGCACCGGGGAGCTGTTTTTT
TRBD1,TRBV5-1,TRBJ2-5,CASSPSGGWQTQYF,TGCGCCAGCAGCCCTTCAGGGGGCTGGCAGACCCAGTACTTC
NA,TRBV6-1,TRBJ2-7,CASSEFGSVYEQYF,TGTGCCAGCAGTGAATTTGGCTCCGTCTACGAGCAGTACTTC
TRBD1,TRBV4-2,TRBJ2-7,CASSQDPGGYEQYF,TGTGCCAGCAGCCAAGATCCAGGGGGCTACGAGCAGTACTTC
TRBD1,TRBV18,TRBJ1-1,CASSSGGGTKATEAFF,TGTGCCAGCTCCTCCGGAGGGGGCACTAAGGCTACTGAAGCTTTCTTT
TRBD2,TRBV6-5,TRBJ2-1,CASSYLTSSTYNEQFF,TGTGCCAGCAGTTACTTGACTAGCAGCACCTACAATGAGCAGTTCTTC
TRBD2,TRBV6-6,TRBJ2-3,CASSLKREFSTDTQYF,TGTGCCAGCAGTTTAAAGCGGGAGTTTAGCACAGATACGCAGTATTTT
TRBD2,TRBV29-1,TRBJ2-3,CSVEESVPSGLSTDTQYF,TGCAGCGTTGAAGAGTCCGTCCCTAGCGGACTTAGCACAGATACGCAGTATTTT
TRBD1,TRBV6-1,TRBJ2-5,CASSEYRGQRETQYF,TGTGCCAGCAGTGAATACAGGGGGCAAAGGGAGACCCAGTACTTC
NA,TRBV7-9,TRBJ1-1,CASSRQPNTEAFF,TGTGCCAGCAGTCGACAGCCGAACACTGAAGCTTTCTTT
NA,TRBV11-1,TRBJ1-1,CASSLVPGGTEAFF,TGTGCCAGCAGCTTAGTGCCGGGCGGGACTGAAGCTTTCTTT
NA,TRBV7-9,TRBJ2-3,CASSSRDKRTDTQYF,TGTGCCAGCAGCTCCCGGGACAAGCGCACAGATACGCAGTATTTT
NA,TRBV11-3,TRBJ1-6,CASSLYGHGLYNSPLHF,TGTGCCAGCAGCTTATACGGACATGGCCTTTATAATTCACCCCTCCACTTT
TRBD1,TRBV6-5,TRBJ2-4,CASSYSARGLVIQYF,TGTGCCAGCAGTTACTCCGCCAGGGGGCTAGTCATTCAGTACTTC
TRBD2,TRBV5-1,TRBJ2-1,CASSSLAGVANEQFF,TGCGCCAGCAGCTCACTAGCGGGAGTCGCCAATGAGCAGTTCTTC
TRBD1,TRBV19,TRBJ2-1,CASSVTGGGEEQFF,TGTGCCAGTAGTGTGACAGGGGGCGGGGAGGAGCAGTTCTTC
TRBD2,TRBV28,TRBJ2-7,CASSLVGAGVSYEQYF,TGTGCCAGCAGTTTGGTAGGGGCGGGAGTTAGCTACGAGCAGTACTTC
NA,TRBV28,TRBJ1-1,CASSLWSSTVNTEAFF,TGTGCCAGCAGTCTATGGTCGTCAACAGTGAACACTGAAGCTTTCTTT